Presented here are 31 T cell receptor beta chains from one specimen sequenced in a study of beta chain features in type 1 diabetes. cDNA synthesis used the whole RNA isolate, giving expressed TCRB sequences. Assay: immunoSEQ multiplex PCR; the TCRdb copy retains only in-frame clones and omits some. Here the sample spans around 400,000 clones, 10% to 15% being singletons. The sample consisted of naive CD4+ T cells from blood. These receptors all stem from a young man in good health.

The rearrangement joins TRBV5-1 to TRBJ2-5; a weak D match, TRBD1 (5 bases). V lost 4 bases and J lost 3, with 7 bases in between. The CDR3 is 12 amino acids. Germline V lookup: CDR1 SGHRS, CDR2 YFSETQ. This CDR3 is CASSIREETQYF. The CDR3 coding sequence is TGCGCCAGCAGCATCAGGGAAGAGACCCAGTACTTC.

Note on this clone: The same CDR3 arises from other DNA sequences in this sample as well. The chain uses TRBV5-6 and TRBJ2-3; no firm D call. The CDR3 is made up of 12 amino acids. V lost 4 bases and J lost 8, with 11 bases in between. Germline V CDR1 and CDR2: SGHDT, YYEEEE. The CDR3 nucleotides are TGTGCCAGCAGCCTGGGTCCGGGTACGCAGTATTTT. Its translation is CASSLGPGTQYF.

This clone was seen a handful of times. V is TRBV5-6 and J is TRBJ1-1, with D perhaps TRBD1 (5 bases). Germline assignment: CDR1 SGHDT and CDR2 YYEEEE. The CDR3 consists of 13 residues. The V end was cut by 3 bases, the J end by 4 bases, with 10 bases between. DNA for the CDR3: TGTGCCAGCAGCTCGGGGGGGACCACTGAAGCTTTCTTT. It yields the protein CASSSGGTTEAFF.

The CDR3 nucleotides are TGTGCCAGCACCGAACAGGCTAGCAATCAGCCCCAGCATTTT. Translating it yields CASTEQASNQPQHF. V is TRBV5-5 and J is TRBJ1-5; a possible D gene is TRBD1 (5 bases). CDR1 SGHKS and CDR2 YYEKEE come from the germline V gene (reference sequence). Trimming took 6 bases from V and 0 from J, leaving 10 bases between them. The CDR3 loop spans 14 amino acids.

Comment on this clone: Other DNA sequences in this specimen translate into the identical CDR3. V gene TRBV5-1 combines with J gene TRBJ2-7, with TRBD1 as a possible D gene (5 bases). Germline V gives CDR1 SGHRS, CDR2 YFSETQ. This CDR3 comprises 13 residues. Trimming pared 1 base from V and 0 bases from J, leaving 5 bases between. This CDR3 reads CASSLQGSYEQYF. The CDR3 DNA reads as TGCGCCAGCAGCTTGCAGGGCTCCTACGAGCAGTACTTC. Full variable domain (missing parts from reference TRBV5-1 and TRBJ2-7): KAGVTQTPRYLIKTRGQQVTLSCSPISGHRSVSWYQQTPGQGLQFLFEYFSETQRNKGNFPGRFSGRQFSNSRSEMNVSTLELGDSALYLCASSLQGSYEQYFGPGTRLTVT.

V is TRBV5-6 and J is TRBJ2-2; the match to TRBD1 covers 9 bases. Germline assignment: CDR1 SGHDT and CDR2 YYEEEE. Trimming cost V 3 bases and J 2 bases; bases outside gene matches: 5. The CDR3 is 16 residues long. The CDR3 loop is CASSWGQGENTGELFF. In nucleotides, the CDR3 is TGTGCCAGCAGCTGGGGACAGGGAGAAAACACCGGGGAGCTGTTTTTT.

This chain uses TRBV5-1 with TRBJ2-1; D may be TRBD2 (5 bases). CDR1 and CDR2 from the germline V gene are SGHRS and YFSETQ. This CDR3 has 17 residues. Trimming took off 4 bases at V and 4 bases at J, with 21 bases between the two ends. CDR3 DNA: TGCGCCAGCAGCCCCCCTCTGCCAGCGGCAAGATACAATGAGCAGTTCTTC. This encodes CASSPPLPAARYNEQFF.

This clone was detected only a few times. The V call is TRBV7-6, the J call TRBJ2-3, with D maybe TRBD2 (6 bases). The germline V gene encodes CDR1 SGHVS and CDR2 FNYEAQ. With 5 bases removed from V and 4 bases from J, the gap between germline ends came to 25 bases. CDR3 size: 18 residues. The CDR3 sequence: CASSPRGSGGATADTQYF. The CDR3 DNA sequence: TGTGCCAGCAGCCCTAGGGGTTCAGGCGGGGCGACGGCAGATACGCAGTATTTT. The whole variable domain, remainder taken from reference TRBV7-6 and TRBJ2-3, is GAGVSQSPRYKVTKRGQDVALRCDPISGHVSLYWYRQALGQGPEFLTYFNYEAQQDKSGLPNDRFSAERPEGSISTLTIQRTEQRDSAMYRCASSPRGSGGATADTQYFGPGTRLTVL.

This clone was counted a few times. V usage is TRBV7-9 and J usage is TRBJ1-1; D possibly corresponds to TRBD1 (6 bases). Germline lookup yields CDR1 SEHNR and CDR2 FQNEAQ (reference sequence). CDR3 length equals 14 residues. V gave up 4 bases and J gave up 2 bases, with 11 bases separating them. The CDR3 DNA sequence: TGTGCCAGCAGCTACCTGGACAGTAACACTGAAGCTTTCTTT. Protein product: CASSYLDSNTEAFF.

The V gene is TRBV6-5, the J gene TRBJ2-2; 8 bases agree with TRBD1. The length of the CDR3 is 15 residues. From germline, CDR1 is MNHEY and CDR2 SVGAGI. Trimming cost V 2 bases and J 1 base; bases outside gene matches: 0. The CDR3 bases are TGTGCCAGCAGTTACGGGACAGGGAACACCGGGGAGCTGTTTTTT. Its translation: CASSYGTGNTGELFF.

V and J are TRBV30 and TRBJ2-2; D gene ambiguous. The length of the CDR3 is 11 residues. With 0 bases removed from V and 12 bases from J, the gap between germline ends came to 8 bases. Germline V CDR1 and CDR2: GTSNPN, SVGIG (reference sequence). The CDR3 DNA sequence: TGTGCCTGGAGTGTCGTCGGTAAGCTGTTTTTT. Translation: CAWSVVGKLFF.

The rearrangement links TRBV9 to TRBJ2-2; possibly TRBD2 for D (5 bases). Trimming removed 3 bases at V and 12 bases at J, with 18 bases between. CDR3 length: 14 amino acids. Germline V gene sequence: CDR1 SGDLS, CDR2 YYNGEE. The chain's CDR3 is CASSGGRLPGKLFF. CDR3 nucleotide sequence: TGTGCCAGCAGCGGAGGACGGCTGCCGGGGAAGCTGTTTTTT. The full variable domain, rest sourced from reference TRBV9 and TRBJ2-2, is DSGVTQTPKHLITATGQRVTLRCSPRSGDLSVYWYQQSLDQGLQFLIQYYNGEERAKGNILERFSAQQFPDLHSELNLSSLELGDSALYFCASSGGRLPGKLFFGEGSRLTVL.

This clone has just a few counts. The gene calls are TRBV13 and TRBJ2-3; 13 nucleotides match TRBD2. Trimming removed 2 bases from V and 2 bases from J; junction bases left unmatched: 7. The CDR3 length is 18 residues. The germline CDR1 and CDR2 sequences are PRHDT and FYEKMQ (reference sequence). The CDR3 loop reads CASSLNSGLAGNTDTQYF. In DNA, the CDR3 is TGTGCCAGCAGCTTAAATTCGGGACTAGCGGGAAACACAGATACGCAGTATTTT.

The chain uses TRBV4-2 and TRBJ2-3; possible D gene TRBD2, 6 bases. This CDR3 contains 16 residues. Germline CDR1 LGHNA, CDR2 YNFKEQ. V dropped 5 bases and J dropped 4 bases, with 19 bases sitting between them. CDR3 sequence: CASSKKSGLDADTQYF. The DNA for the CDR3 is TGTGCCAGCAGCAAAAAGTCGGGACTTGACGCAGATACGCAGTATTTT.

This clone has a handful of counts. This sequence joins TRBV7-2 and TRBJ2-7, with D unclear. This CDR3 region has 14 residues. Germline CDR1 and CDR2: SGHTA and FQGNSA. V lost 5 bases, J lost 0 bases, and 11 bases lay in between. The CDR3 DNA follows: TGTGCCAGCAGCCCCGGTCCGAGCTCCTACGAGCAGTACTTC. This encodes CASSPGPSSYEQYF.

The V and J genes are TRBV15 and TRBJ2-5; the D gene is possibly TRBD2 (6 bases). This CDR3 contains 15 residues. V was cut by 2 bases and J by 5 bases, with 15 bases left in between. Germline loops: CDR1 LNHNV, CDR2 YYDKDF (reference sequence). The CDR3 DNA is TGTGCCACCAGCAGAACACCGACGCGGGGTGAGACCCAGTACTTC. Translated, it gives CATSRTPTRGETQYF.

This clone appeared a few times. The V call is TRBV9, the J call TRBJ2-7; 9 nucleotides align to TRBD2. Germline CDR1 is SGDLS and CDR2 is YYNGEE. The CDR3 totals 15 residues. V lost 4 bases, J lost 5 bases, and 10 bases stayed unmatched. The CDR3 is CASSLSSGRADEQYF. The DNA of the CDR3 is TGTGCCAGCAGCCTAAGTAGCGGGAGAGCGGACGAGCAGTACTTC.

The sample holds a few counts of this clone. The CDR3 spells CASSLTASGNTIYF. CDR3 in DNA: TGTGCCAGCAGCTTAACAGCCTCTGGAAACACCATATATTTT. The chain carries TRBV7-7 and TRBJ1-3; D unresolved. The CDR3 covers 14 residues. The germline gives CDR1 SSHAT, CDR2 FNYEAQ (reference sequence). The V end lost 2 bases, the J end lost 0 bases, and 5 bases lay between the germline ends.

The chain links TRBV9 to TRBJ1-1; D is unresolved. Trimming removed 2 bases at V and 4 bases at J, with 15 bases between. The CDR3 has 15 residues. Germline CDR1 SGDLS, CDR2 YYNGEE. The DNA of the CDR3 is TGTGCCAGCAGCGTGTTGGGAGTTCTCGGCACTGAAGCTTTCTTT. Protein product: CASSVLGVLGTEAFF.

The table lists this clone with a few counts. V gene TRBV7-3 combines with J gene TRBJ1-6, with 10 bases lining up with TRBD1. The CDR3 totals 18 residues. The junction had 9 bases not matched to a gene; V was cut back by 6 bases and J by 1 base. Per germline, CDR1 SGHTA and CDR2 FQGTGA. The DNA of the CDR3 is TGTGCCAGCAGACCGGACAGGGGGTCTTATTCCTATAATTCACCCCTCCACTTT. This translates into CASRPDRGSYSYNSPLHF.

This clone came up a few times. The rearrangement uses TRBV7-2 and TRBJ2-7, with TRBD2 matching over 8 bases. Looked up from germline, CDR1 is SGHTA and CDR2 is FQGNSA. The CDR3 covers 16 residues. V gave up 1 base and J gave up 0 bases; unmatched junction bases: 5. This chain's CDR3 is CASSLVAGPTSYEQYF. CDR3 nucleotides: TGTGCCAGCAGCTTAGTAGCGGGACCTACCTCCTACGAGCAGTACTTC.

The chain uses TRBV18 and TRBJ1-2; D unclear. This CDR3 comprises 14 residues. V was clipped by 6 bases and J by 4 bases, with 15 bases between them. Germline loops: CDR1 KGHSH, CDR2 LQKENI. CDR3 amino acids: CASSPPSVGYGYTF. The CDR3 DNA sequence: TGTGCCAGCTCCCCCCCAAGCGTGGGCTATGGCTACACCTTC.

This clone was picked up a small number of times. The chain employs TRBV28 and TRBJ2-7, with 8 bases fitting TRBD2. J gave up 0 bases and V 5 bases, and 12 bases lay outside the gene matches. The CDR3 consists of 17 residues. CDR1 and CDR2 from the germline V gene are MDHEN and SYDVKM. The CDR3 spells CASSPPPPGGSSYEQYF. The CDR3 bases are TGTGCCAGCAGTCCCCCCCCGCCGGGAGGGTCCTCCTACGAGCAGTACTTC.

This clone was seen a handful of times. This chain links TRBV30 with TRBJ1-2; D remains ambiguous. There are 14 residues in the CDR3. V was shortened by 0 bases and J by 7 bases, with 15 bases between the two germline ends. Germline V gives CDR1 GTSNPN, CDR2 SVGIG (reference sequence). The DNA for the CDR3 is TGTGCCTGGAGTGTGGGCAGCCCCGTGACTGGCTACACCTTC. This encodes CAWSVGSPVTGYTF.

This clone appeared a few times. The chain employs TRBV7-9 and TRBJ2-5, with D perhaps TRBD1 (5 bases). Trimming took off 5 bases at V and 4 bases at J, with 8 bases between the two ends. Germline CDR1 reads SEHNR; CDR2 reads FQNEAQ (reference sequence). The CDR3 has 12 amino acids. The CDR3 here is CASSVTGETQYF. CDR3 bases: TGTGCCAGCAGCGTTACAGGAGAGACCCAGTACTTC.

In its sample, this clone was seen a few times. This sequence joins TRBV9 and TRBJ2-1; TRBD2 aligns across 12 bases. Germline assignment: CDR1 SGDLS and CDR2 YYNGEE. The CDR3 has 16 amino acids. J lost 7 bases, V lost 4 bases, and 9 bases had no gene match. CDR3 protein: CASSPRLAGDVNEQFF. The DNA for the CDR3 is TGTGCCAGCAGCCCCCGACTAGCGGGAGATGTAAATGAGCAGTTCTTC.

There are a few counts of this clone. The chain uses TRBV6-6 and TRBJ2-2; D possibly corresponds to TRBD1 (6 bases). This CDR3 contains 15 residues. Looked up from germline, CDR1 is MNHNY and CDR2 is SVGAGI (reference sequence). V was pared by 6 bases and J by 4 bases, with 15 bases between. The CDR3 DNA is TGTGCCAGCAGCCAACAGGGTCGGATCACCGGGGAGCTGTTTTTT. It specifies CASSQQGRITGELFF.

This clone was recorded a few times. The chain recombines TRBV11-2 with TRBJ1-1, with D possibly TRBD1 on 6 matching bases. V lost 6 bases, J lost 6 bases, and 23 bases lay in between. Germline CDR1 is SGHAT and CDR2 is FQNNGV. The CDR3 length is 16 residues. The CDR3 here is CASRQPRARGKAEAFF. As DNA, the CDR3 is TGTGCCAGCAGGCAACCTCGCGCAAGGGGGAAGGCTGAAGCTTTCTTT.

The chain carries TRBV9 and TRBJ2-1, with 9 bases matching TRBD1. Per the germline V gene, CDR1 is SGDLS and CDR2 is YYNGEE. V lost 5 bases to trimming and J lost 8 bases; unmatched junction nucleotides: 11. The CDR3 loop spans 15 amino acids. The CDR3 here is CASSSGTGWIDEQFF. As DNA, the CDR3 is TGTGCCAGCAGTTCCGGGACAGGGTGGATAGATGAGCAGTTCTTC.

This clone has just a few counts. The chain links TRBV30 to TRBJ2-7; perhaps TRBD1 as D (5 bases). Per the germline V gene, CDR1 is GTSNPN and CDR2 is SVGIG (reference sequence). Between the trimmed V and J ends, which lost 4 bases and 2 bases, there was a span of 18 bases. This CDR3 has 15 amino acids. CDR3 sequence reads: CAWTTETGGTYEQYF. The CDR3 coding sequence is TGTGCCTGGACAACTGAAACAGGCGGAACCTACGAGCAGTACTTC.

This chain uses TRBV19 with TRBJ1-2; 7 bases agree with TRBD1. With V trimmed by 4 bases and J by 3 bases, 8 bases remained unmatched. Germline V gives CDR1 LNHDA, CDR2 SQIVND (reference sequence). The CDR3 runs to 15 residues. The CDR3 region has the DNA TGTGCCAGTAGTACCGACAGGGATCAGGACTATGGCTACACCTTC. This gives the protein CASSTDRDQDYGYTF. The entire variable domain, with the rest obtained from reference TRBV19 and TRBJ1-2, is as follows: DGGITQSPKYLFRKEGQNVTLSCEQNLNHDAMYWYRQDPGQGLRLIYYSQIVNDFQKGDIAEGYSVSREKKESFPLTVTSAQKNPTAFYLCASSTDRDQDYGYTFGSGTRLTVV.